This T cell receptor (beta chain) was sequenced in a study of blood T cell repertoires in COVID-19. Study-level background: Some COVID-19 samples were acute and others convalescent; all came from the United States, Italy and Spain. T cells, B-cell-depleted T cells, or PBMCs supplied cDNA or gDNA.

V was cut by 2 bases and J by 0 bases, with 8 bases left in between. This CDR3 spans 14 amino acids. CDR1 is SGHTA and CDR2 is FQGNSA in the germline V gene. Libraries were prepared by immunoSEQ multiplex PCR; TCRdb keeps only in-frame clonotypes and omits some of them. The data hold under 450,000 clones, with approximately 89% observed a single time. This clone was seen just once. Cohort assignment relied on participant-reported clinical history. Up to 2 weeks before entering the study, exposed participants had met a COVID-19 case. The clonotype originates from a middle-aged woman who had been exposed to COVID-19. J is TRBJ2-7 and V is TRBV7-2; D gene ambiguous. Sequencing input: PBMCs or T cells enriched from blood (not recorded which). CDR3 region: CASSLSVFSYEQYF. The CDR3 nucleotides are TGTGCCAGCAGCTTATCAGTTTTCTCCTACGAGCAGTACTTC. The whole variable domain, filled in from reference TRBV7-2 and TRBJ2-7, reads GAGVSQSPSNKVTEKGKDVELRCDPISGHTALYWYRQSLGQGLEFLIYFQGNSAPDKSGLPSDRFSAERTGGSVSTLTIQRTQQEDSAVYLCASSLSVFSYEQYFGPGTRLTVT.